This T cell receptor (beta chain) appears in the sequencing data of a study of blood T cell repertoires in COVID-19. In the original analysis: Scientists estimated how many nucleated cells there were by amplifying reference gene primers. The data were produced by immunoSEQ multiplex PCR, yet TCRdb's version contains in-frame clones alone and is incomplete. The V and J calls and clone size were taken over from that table, and D and trimming were inferred from the DNA. The sample has under 300,000 clones; approximately 91% are singletons. This CDR3 is 14 amino acids long. Trimming took 7 bases from V and 4 from J, leaving 13 bases between them. Germline values: CDR1 LGHNT, CDR2 FRNRAP.

The source of this sequence is a woman under 40 with acute or convalescent COVID-19. Sequenced sample: peripheral blood. This chain connects TRBV12-5 to TRBJ2-2, with D unresolved. The CDR3: CASDQRLPTGELFF. The CDR3 DNA reads TGTGCTAGTGACCAGAGACTCCCCACCGGGGAGCTGTTTTTT. Full variable domain (rest looked up from reference TRBV12-5 and TRBJ2-2): DARVTQTPRHKVTEMGQEVTMRCQPILGHNTVFWYRQTMMQGLELLAYFRNRAPLDDSGMPKDRFSAEMPDATLATLKIQPSEPRDSAVYFCASDQRLPTGELFFGEGSRLTVL.